The rows below give T cell receptor beta chains drawn from one sample of a study of T cells after yellow fever vaccination. TCRdb itself ran the 5' RACE reads through MiXCR, one entry per CDR3 protein. This sample yields hundreds of thousands of distinct CDR3 sequences, of which approximately 12% are seen a single time; more than 13% belongs to the top ten. Sequenced material: PBMCs, taken on the day of the yellow fever booster vaccination. These receptors were taken from a man aged 30 to 39 who received the YFV17D yellow fever vaccine. Both conserved end residues are part of each CDR3.

V: TRBV5-4; CDR3: CASSLQGKYEQYF
V: TRBV30; CDR3: CAWSDNHRVTGELFF
V: TRBV30; CDR3: CAWSPTGVTYEQYF
V: TRBV12-3/TRBV12-4; CDR3: CASSLDRGASRTEAFF
V: TRBV27; CDR3: CASSFLGQTGGDITDTQYF
V: TRBV6-5; CDR3: CASSRTGNDSPLHF
V: TRBV7-9; CDR3: CASSLQDKQYF
V: TRBV5-6; CDR3: CAMGPGLVNEQFF
V: TRBV11-2; CDR3: CASSLGQNQPQHF
V: TRBV10-3; CDR3: CAIRGTSGSGGELFF
V: TRBV20-1; CDR3: CSARIGLAGFNEQFF
V: TRBV1; CDR3: CSAQTIGGYEQYF
V: TRBV5-1; CDR3: CASRIWTSGYNEQFF
V: TRBV7-8; CDR3: CASSLVWGGELFF
V: TRBV20-1; CDR3: CSARETGGANVLTF
V: TRBV20-1; CDR3: CSASMGLAANEQFF
V: TRBV7-9; CDR3: CASSGTVGPRETQYF
V: TRBV2; CDR3: CASPMGQETQYF
V: TRBV25-1; CDR3: CASSESGVFRLQETQYF
V: TRBV7-2; CDR3: CASSLGVSETQYF
V: TRBV5-1; CDR3: CASSGTSGRAFNEQFF
V: TRBV7-2; CDR3: CASSTLEGARPYNEQFF
V: TRBV5-1; CDR3: CASSSGLAGDGSYNEQFF
V: TRBV7-2; CDR3: CASSPIRDPSGTQYF
V: TRBV7-6; CDR3: CASSLGRVSYEQYF
V: TRBV4-3; CDR3: CASSQDWGASSYNEQFF
V: TRBV6-1; CDR3: CASSPWNTDTQYF
V: TRBV7-6; CDR3: CASSTPTTGGEDTQYF
V: TRBV20-1; CDR3: CSARSTLAGETDTQYF
V: TRBV29-1; CDR3: CSVVPNGGYEQYF
V: TRBV28; CDR3: CASSAWGWQGVAKNIQYF
V: TRBV5-1; CDR3: CASSSGRETQYF
V: TRBV29-1; CDR3: CSASNTEAFF
V: TRBV27; CDR3: CASNPGLPRRGGSSYNEQFF
V: TRBV19; CDR3: CASSIGGQGEGNEQFF
V: TRBV12-3/TRBV12-4; CDR3: CASSLEGSGSMGGYTF
V: TRBV19; CDR3: CASSIGHRQETQYF
V: TRBV9; CDR3: CASSFRDSYTGELFF
V: TRBV7-9; CDR3: CASSLIDISNTIYF
V: TRBV6-5; CDR3: CASSYIDSYYEQYF
V: TRBV12-5; CDR3: CASGSAPGTSLNEQFF
V: TRBV6-1; CDR3: CASRAPPVVTGELFF
V: TRBV20-1; CDR3: CSARDLRTSGSYEQYF
V: TRBV5-4; CDR3: CASSIMNTEAFF
V: TRBV23-1; CDR3: CASNLNHPSYNEQFF
V: TRBV4-3; CDR3: CASSFRVAGGVNEQFF
V: TRBV4-3; CDR3: CASSQYAGTGVGEQYF
V: TRBV20-1; CDR3: CSAATSGELNEQFF
V: TRBV5-1; CDR3: CASSLEPGQGGNTIYF
V: TRBV20-1; CDR3: CSARGRLAESSYEQYF
V: TRBV4-3; CDR3: CASSQVGGGGGKQYF
V: TRBV7-3; CDR3: CASSLDPGVPQQFF
V: TRBV5-1; CDR3: CASSGPQGDEQYF
V: TRBV29-1; CDR3: CSVGQGADQPQHF
V: TRBV10-3; CDR3: CAISDVAGGETQYF